This TCR beta chain was profiled in a study of beta chain features in type 1 diabetes. Study conclusions and caveats: Researchers report that Type 1 diabetes patients had moderately but significantly shorter TCRB CDR3s across all four CD4+ subsets.

What was sequenced were expressed TCRB transcripts, since all of the isolated RNA had been reverse transcribed. Here immunoSEQ multiplex PCR was the method, and the copy in TCRdb shows in-frame clones only, minus some. Here the sample spans some 280,000 clones, 14% being singletons. This clone has more than one count but fewer than ten. Its antigen remains unknown. V lost 5 bases, J lost 9 bases, and 11 bases lay in between. This CDR3 spans 12 amino acids. Per the germline V gene, CDR1 is LNHDA and CDR2 is SQIVND (reference sequence). The V and J genes are TRBV19 and TRBJ2-1, with D possibly matching TRBD1 (6 bases). This receptor was obtained from a man aged 30 to 45 with type 1 diabetes. The sequenced sample was naive CD4+ T cells from blood. CDR3 DNA: TGTGCCAGTAGTCCTACAGGGACTGAGCAGTTCTTC. It encodes CASSPTGTEQFF.